These 22 T cell receptor beta chains were sequenced from one sample in a study of CD8 T cells in Susac syndrome. Reverse transcription of about 0.45 to 1 ug RNA was performed with random hexamers. TCRdb re-called the immunoSEQ multiplex PCR reads with MiXCR, one entry per CDR3 protein. The table has about 76,000 distinct CDR3 sequences, about 91% seen once. The sequencing input was CD8+ T cells from PBMCs. The source of these receptors is a human donor with multiple sclerosis.

The J gene is TRBJ2-1, the V gene TRBV3-1; D gene unclear. V was cut by 0 bases and J by 15 bases, with 12 bases left in between. Germline loops: CDR1 LGHDT, CDR2 YNNKEL (reference sequence). The CDR3 runs 12 residues. The CDR3 coding sequence is TGTGCCAGCAGCCAAGATGAAGTTTTTCGGTTCTTC. Translated: CASSQDEVFRFF.

V gene TRBV24-1 combines with J gene TRBJ2-1, with 8 bases identical to TRBD1. The CDR3 consists of 14 residues. V lost 0 bases, J lost 9 bases, and 3 bases stayed unmatched. Germline CDR1 reads KGHDR; CDR2 reads SFDVKD. CDR3 in amino acids: CATSDLGTGGEQFF. CDR3 DNA sequence: TGTGCCACCAGTGATTTGGGGACAGGCGGTGAGCAGTTCTTC.

The chain carries TRBV5-5 and TRBJ2-5, with 8 nucleotides matching TRBD2. CDR1 and CDR2 (germline): SGHKS, YYEKEE (reference sequence). V trimming: 1 base; J trimming: 5 bases; junction bases outside the gene matches: 7. The CDR3 has 15 amino acids. The CDR3 here is CASSLSGGRLETQYF. In DNA form, the CDR3 reads TGTGCCAGCAGCTTGTCGGGCGGGAGGCTGGAGACCCAGTACTTC.

This clonotype was detected only a few times. The chain couples TRBV27 to TRBJ2-7, with D uncertain. CDR3 length equals 13 residues. Germline V CDR1 and CDR2: MNHEY, SMNVEV (reference sequence). V shed 5 bases and J shed 1 base, with 9 bases lying between them. In DNA, the CDR3 is TGTGCCAGCAGTCCTCTGGAATCCTACGAGCAGTACTTC. Amino acid sequence: CASSPLESYEQYF.

This clonotype was observed a single time. The chain recombines TRBV7-8 with TRBJ1-4, with 7 bases aligning to TRBD1. The CDR3 length is 18 residues. CDR1 and CDR2 from the germline V gene are SGHVS and FQNEAQ. With V trimmed by 4 bases and J by 7 bases, 18 bases remained unmatched. In DNA, the CDR3 is TGTGCCAGCAGCTCAAAGCCGGGAGCGACAGGGAAGGGTGAAAAACTGTTTTTT. This codes for CASSSKPGATGKGEKLFF.

This chain links TRBV12-3 or TRBV12-4 with TRBJ2-1; possibly TRBD1 for D (6 bases). Trimming cost V 5 bases and J 5 bases, with 10 bases left between them. The CDR3 totals 13 residues. The CDR3 DNA reads TGTGCCAGCAGTCCGGACAGCGACAATGAGCAGTTCTTC. Its protein product is CASSPDSDNEQFF.

The rearrangement links TRBV18 to TRBJ1-5; TRBD1 might be the D (6 bases). The germline V gene encodes CDR1 KGHSH and CDR2 LQKENI. V dropped 4 bases and J dropped 2 bases, with 9 bases sitting between them. This CDR3 spans 14 amino acids. The CDR3 sequence is CASSQGDGNQPQHF. The CDR3 region has the DNA TGTGCCAGCTCACAGGGGGATGGCAATCAGCCCCAGCATTTT. Full variable domain (remainder filled in from reference TRBV18 and TRBJ1-5): NAGVMQNPRHLVRRRGQEARLRCSPMKGHSHVYWYRQLPEEGLKFMVYLQKENIIDESGMPKERFSAEFPKEGPSILRIQQVVRGDSAAYFCASSQGDGNQPQHFGDGTRLSIL.

The chain has TRBV3-1 and TRBJ2-7, with 7 nucleotides matching TRBD2. In germline, CDR1 is LGHDT, CDR2 YNNKEL (reference sequence). V trimming: 2 bases; J trimming: 6 bases; junction bases outside the gene matches: 4. This CDR3 region has 13 residues. As DNA, the CDR3 is TGTGCCAGCAGCCAACCTCTAGCGGTCGAGCAGTACTTC. Translating it yields CASSQPLAVEQYF.

The chain uses TRBV28 and TRBJ2-7, with TRBD1 as a possible D gene (5 bases). The CDR3 is 11 residues long. Trimming removed 5 bases at V and 11 bases at J, with 13 bases between. Per germline, CDR1 MDHEN and CDR2 SYDVKM. In DNA form, the CDR3 reads TGTGCCAGCAGTGCAGGGAACTCGGAGTACTTC. Protein product: CASSAGNSEYF.

This clonotype has just a few counts. V and J are TRBV9 and TRBJ2-7, with 7 bases identical to TRBD2. Losses at the gene ends were 0 bases for V and 2 bases for J; bases not matched to a gene: 2. The CDR3 loop spans 14 amino acids. CDR1 is SGDLS, CDR2 YYNGEE, per germline. The CDR3 reads CASSVGGSPYEQYF. For the CDR3, the DNA is TGTGCCAGCAGCGTAGGCGGGAGCCCCTACGAGCAGTACTTC.

The chain employs TRBV13 and TRBJ2-7, with TRBD1 as a possible D gene (6 bases). Germline CDR1 reads PRHDT; CDR2 reads FYEKMQ (reference sequence). V shed 3 bases and J shed 3 bases, with 18 bases lying between them. The CDR3 covers 16 residues. As DNA, the CDR3 is TGTGCCAGCAGCTTGGGGGCGCTGGGGCGCAGCTACGAGCAGTACTTC. Amino acid sequence: CASSLGALGRSYEQYF.

V and J are TRBV2 and TRBJ2-2, with D tentatively TRBD1 or TRBD2 (5 bases each). V was shortened by 8 bases and J by 6 bases, with 10 bases between the two germline ends. Germline assignment: CDR1 SNHLY and CDR2 FYNNEI. This CDR3 is built from 12 residues. The CDR3 loop is CASHGDAGELFF. In nucleotides, the CDR3 is TGTGCCAGCCACGGGGACGCCGGGGAGCTGTTTTTT.

The chain carries TRBV15 and TRBJ2-5, with D tentatively TRBD1 (5 bases). V shed 4 bases and J shed 2 bases, with 14 bases lying between them. CDR1 is LNHNV, CDR2 YYDKDF, per germline (reference sequence). This CDR3 contains 15 residues. The CDR3 sequence is CATSNGAGFQETQYF. Written as DNA, the CDR3 is TGTGCCACCAGCAATGGGGCCGGATTTCAAGAGACCCAGTACTTC. Looking up the rest from reference TRBV15 and TRBJ2-5 gives the full variable domain: DAMVIQNPRYQVTQFGKPVTLSCSQTLNHNVMYWYQQKSSQAPKLLFHYYDKDFNNEADTPDNFQSRRPNTSFCFLDIRSPGLGDTAMYLCATSNGAGFQETQYFGPGTRLLVL.

The CDR3 DNA follows: TGTGCCTGGACCCCCGGCCCCGGGGGCCGAGAGCAGTACTTC. Translated, it gives CAWTPGPGGREQYF. V usage is TRBV30 and J usage is TRBJ2-7; D is tentatively TRBD1 or TRBD2 (6 bases each). CDR1 and CDR2 (germline): GTSNPN, SVGIG (reference sequence). The CDR3 covers 14 residues. V shed 4 bases and J shed 7 bases, with 20 bases lying between them.

This clonotype was detected only a few times. The chain joins TRBV11-2 to TRBJ2-7; D not resolved. V was cut by 6 bases and J by 4 bases, with 10 bases left in between. CDR1 SGHAT and CDR2 FQNNGV come from the germline V gene. The CDR3 consists of 12 residues. CDR3 sequence reads: CASSSYGYEQYF. Written as DNA, the CDR3 is TGTGCCAGCAGTTCGTATGGATACGAGCAGTACTTC.

J is TRBJ1-2 and V is TRBV5-1; 12 nucleotides align to TRBD1. CDR1 and CDR2 (germline): SGHRS, YFSETQ. J was trimmed by 6 bases and V by 0 bases; bases with no gene match: 6. This CDR3 spans 16 amino acids. In DNA, the CDR3 is TGCGCCAGCAGCTTGGCTGTAGGGACAGGGGGCGATGGCTACACCTTC. It translates to CASSLAVGTGGDGYTF.

The chain joins TRBV29-1 to TRBJ2-3; no definite D call. V lost 6 bases to trimming and J lost 3 bases, with 10 bases between them. Germline V lookup: CDR1 SQVTM, CDR2 ANQGSEA. The CDR3 consists of 12 residues. The CDR3 reads CSVLPATDTQYF. CDR3 coding DNA: TGCAGCGTCCTCCCAGCAACAGATACGCAGTATTTT.

The chain carries TRBV3-1 and TRBJ2-5, with D uncertain. CDR3 length equals 13 residues. Germline V gives CDR1 LGHDT, CDR2 YNNKEL (reference sequence). Trimming pared 4 bases from V and 5 bases from J, leaving 11 bases between. In nucleotides, the CDR3 is TGTGCCAGCAGCCTCCGCCCGGAGGAGACCCAGTACTTC. Amino acid sequence: CASSLRPEETQYF.

The rearrangement joins TRBV27 to TRBJ2-5; D unclear. V lost 2 bases to trimming and J lost 1 base, with 8 bases between them. CDR3 size: 14 residues. Germline V gene lookup returns CDR1 MNHEY and CDR2 SMNVEV (reference sequence). The CDR3 region has the DNA TGTGCCAGCAGTTTAAACCACTTCCAAGAGACCCAGTACTTC. Translating it yields CASSLNHFQETQYF.

The chain employs TRBV5-6 and TRBJ1-1; no firm D call. Trimming removed 6 bases at V and 1 base at J, with 13 bases between. The germline gives CDR1 SGHDT, CDR2 YYEEEE. The CDR3 has 14 residues. The CDR3 sequence: CASIFTLGNTEAFF. Here the CDR3 DNA reads TGTGCCAGCATCTTTACCTTGGGGAACACTGAAGCTTTCTTT.

The chain employs TRBV4-3 and TRBJ2-7, with TRBD2 identical over 7 bases. The CDR3 runs 13 residues. V was clipped by 6 bases and J by 6 bases; unmatched bases: 8. From germline, CDR1 is LGHNA and CDR2 YSLEER. The CDR3 DNA sequence: TGCGCCAGCAGAGGGGACTACGACCCCGAGCAGTACTTC. Protein: CASRGDYDPEQYF.

The CDR3 loop is CASSQVEADYGYTF. CDR3 nucleotides: TGTGCCAGCAGCCAAGTTGAAGCTGACTATGGCTACACCTTC. The gene calls are TRBV3-1 and TRBJ1-2; no reliable D call. Germline V gene data show CDR1 as LGHDT and CDR2 as YNNKEL (reference sequence). V lost 1 base, J lost 3 bases, and 9 bases lay in between. The CDR3 loop spans 14 amino acids.